These 21 T cell receptor beta chains came from one sample sequenced in a study of Graves' ophthalmopathy and Graves' hyperthyroidism. For repertoire sequencing, the TCR beta CDR3 regions were amplified from RNA transcripts. The first round was an RT-PCR with HTBI primers, and the second round was a multiplex PCR. TCRdb analysed the multiplex PCR reads with MiXCR anew, one entry per CDR3 protein. The sample lists a few hundred thousand distinct CDR3 sequences; roughly 21% were seen once. The sample was peripheral blood. These receptors came from a woman younger than 30 with stable Graves' hyperthyroidism.

The sample holds many counts of this clonotype. The rearrangement uses TRBV12-3 or TRBV12-4 and TRBJ2-7; 15 positions match TRBD2. The CDR3 is made up of 18 amino acids. After removal of 3 bases from V and 4 bases from J, the junction contained 10 bases not matched to a gene. DNA for the CDR3: TGTGCCAGCAGTTTGGGTTTCACCGGGACTAGCGGGAGGTACGAGCAGTACTTC. It codes for CASSLGFTGTSGRYEQYF.

This clonotype was picked up many times. The chain employs TRBV19 and TRBJ1-6; TRBD1 aligns across 7 bases. The CDR3 runs to 15 residues. Trimming at V came to 6 bases and at J to 8 bases, leaving 10 bases not matched to a gene. The germline CDR1 and CDR2 sequences are LNHDA and SQIVND (reference sequence). CDR3 nucleotide sequence: TGTGCCAGTAGGATCGCGACAGGGTTGGATTCACCCCTCCACTTT. It translates to CASRIATGLDSPLHF.

This clonotype came up many times. The chain uses TRBV6-5 and TRBJ2-2; D uncertain. Looked up from germline, CDR1 is MNHEY and CDR2 is SVGAGI. V gave up 6 bases and J gave up 0 bases, with 14 bases separating them. The length of the CDR3 is 16 residues. CDR3 sequence reads: CASSSQRRTNTGELFF. CDR3 coding DNA: TGTGCCAGCAGCTCACAGAGACGGACGAACACCGGGGAGCTGTTTTTT.

This clonotype showed up many times. The chain joins TRBV20-1 to TRBJ2-6; D unresolved. V was trimmed by 3 bases and J by 3 bases, leaving 6 bases between them. The CDR3 extends over 13 amino acids. From germline, CDR1 is DFQATT and CDR2 SNEGSKA (reference sequence). The CDR3 DNA reads as TGCAGTGCTAGTCGGTATGGGGCCAACGTCCTGACTTTC. As protein: CSASRYGANVLTF.

Turning to this clonotype: This could be a read error, since a much larger clone is one nucleotide away. The V call is TRBV20-1, the J call TRBJ2-7, with 8 bases aligning to TRBD1. The germline gives CDR1 DFQATT, CDR2 SNEGSKA (reference sequence). The CDR3 runs 13 residues. V shed 6 bases and J 9 bases; nucleotides not matched to a gene: 13. The CDR3 DNA sequence: TGCAGTGCCTCCGTGGACAGGGTGTGGGGGCAGTACTTC. It encodes CSASVDRVWGQYF.

This clonotype occurred many times. The genes are TRBV4-1 and TRBJ1-5, with 8 bases that match TRBD1. V lost 4 bases and J lost 2; bases outside the gene matches: 7. Germline V gene lookup returns CDR1 MGHRA and CDR2 YSYEKL. The CDR3 spans 16 residues. CDR3 in amino acids: CASSRDRGGGNQPQHF. The CDR3 region has the DNA TGCGCCAGCAGCCGAGACAGGGGAGGAGGCAATCAGCCCCAGCATTTT.

J is TRBJ1-1 and V is TRBV11-1; D might be TRBD1 (6 bases). CDR3 size: 18 residues. The V and J ends lost 3 bases and 2 bases respectively, with 22 bases between them. CDR1 SGHAT and CDR2 FQDESV come from the germline V gene (reference sequence). CDR3: CASSFPRGGRGRNTEAFF. The CDR3 DNA reads as TGTGCCAGCAGCTTCCCTCGGGGGGGGCGCGGTCGCAACACTGAAGCTTTCTTT. Full variable domain (outside the CDR3, taken from reference TRBV11-1 and TRBJ1-1): EAEVAQSPRYKITEKSQAVAFWCDPISGHATLYWYRQILGQGPELLVQFQDESVVDDSQLPKDRFSAERLKGVDSTLKIQPAELGDSAMYLCASSFPRGGRGRNTEAFFGQGTRLTVV.

The table lists this clonotype with a few counts. The chain employs TRBV6-5 and TRBJ2-7; 11 nucleotides match TRBD1. Trimming cost V 4 bases and J 3 bases; bases outside gene matches: 2. The CDR3 extends over 14 amino acids. Germline-derived CDR1 and CDR2 are MNHEY and SVGAGI. The CDR3 DNA follows: TGTGCCAGCAGTTGGGACAGGGGGAACTACGAGCAGTACTTC. Protein product: CASSWDRGNYEQYF.

This clonotype was counted ten times or more. This chain links TRBV28 with TRBJ2-7, with 9 nucleotides matching TRBD2. Germline-derived CDR1 and CDR2 are MDHEN and SYDVKM. This CDR3 has 15 amino acids. V lost 2 bases to trimming and J lost 2 bases; unmatched junction nucleotides: 4. In nucleotides, the CDR3 is TGTGCCAGCAGTTTACCCAGACTAGCGGCCTACGAGCAGTACTTC. Protein: CASSLPRLAAYEQYF.

This clonotype was seen many times. CDR3 sequence: CASSESVGGKGTEAFF. The DNA of the CDR3 is TGTGCCAGCAGTGAAAGCGTGGGGGGGAAGGGCACTGAAGCTTTCTTT. V gene TRBV6-1 combines with J gene TRBJ1-1; a weak D match, TRBD1 (5 bases). Germline-derived CDR1 and CDR2 are MNHNS and SASEGT. Trimming took off 2 bases at V and 4 bases at J, with 17 bases between the two ends. The CDR3 is 16 amino acids.

This clonotype has only a few counts. The rearrangement joins TRBV7-9 to TRBJ1-2; 9 bases line up with TRBD1. Trimming removed 6 bases from V and 8 bases from J; junction bases left unmatched: 10. Per germline, CDR1 SEHNR and CDR2 FQNEAQ (reference sequence). The CDR3 runs 14 residues. The DNA of the CDR3 is TGTGCCAGCAGTTTGGCATCCACAGGGGGCGGCTACACCTTC. It yields the protein CASSLASTGGGYTF.

This clonotype was counted many times. The chain links TRBV28 to TRBJ2-7; 7 nucleotides match TRBD1. With V trimmed by 7 bases and J by 0 bases, 6 bases remained unmatched. Germline loops: CDR1 MDHEN, CDR2 SYDVKM. There are 14 residues in the CDR3. The CDR3 DNA reads TGTGCCAGCACCGCCTGGGACAGCTCCTACGAGCAGTACTTC. Protein product: CASTAWDSSYEQYF.

There are a few counts of this clonotype. The V and J genes are TRBV11-2 and TRBJ2-5, with no clear D. This CDR3 is built from 12 residues. Trimming pared 5 bases from V and 3 bases from J, leaving 7 bases between. CDR1 SGHAT and CDR2 FQNNGV come from the germline V gene. The CDR3 region has the DNA TGTGCCAGCAGCACCCCAAAAGAGACCCAGTACTTC. This codes for CASSTPKETQYF.

This clonotype was seen repeatedly, ten times or more. This chain joins TRBV20-1 and TRBJ2-7; 8 bases match TRBD2. The germline gives CDR1 DFQATT, CDR2 SNEGSKA (reference sequence). CDR3 length equals 16 residues. Trimming cost V 0 bases and J 5 bases; bases outside gene matches: 12. The CDR3 coding sequence is TGCAGTGCTAGAGATCTTTTTCGGGAGGGCCTCAACGAGCAGTACTTC. Amino acids: CSARDLFREGLNEQYF.

This clonotype was detected many times. This chain uses TRBV4-3 with TRBJ1-1; D gene uncertain. V was clipped by 0 bases and J by 1 base, with 9 bases between them. CDR1 and CDR2 from the germline V gene are LGHNA and YSLEER. The CDR3 is 15 residues long. CDR3 sequence reads: CASSQDRISNTEAFF. CDR3 nucleotides: TGCGCCAGCAGCCAAGATAGGATTTCGAACACTGAAGCTTTCTTT.

This clonotype showed up many times. The rearrangement links TRBV6-5 to TRBJ2-7; D may be TRBD1 (5 bases). Trimming took 2 bases from V and 4 from J, leaving 9 bases between them. CDR1 is MNHEY, CDR2 SVGAGI, per germline. The CDR3 is 13 residues long. The CDR3 loop is CASSYRGEYEQYF. The CDR3 DNA follows: TGTGCCAGCAGTTACAGGGGCGAGTACGAGCAGTACTTC.

This chain links TRBV7-2 with TRBJ2-5; 12 bases agree with TRBD2. Germline lookup yields CDR1 SGHTA and CDR2 FQGNSA. The CDR3 sequence is 16 residues long. J gave up 5 bases and V 3 bases, and 7 bases lay outside the gene matches. For the CDR3, the DNA is TGTGCCAGCAGCTTCGCTAGCGGGAGGGTGGGGGAGACCCAGTACTTC. The encoded protein is CASSFASGRVGETQYF.

This clonotype came up many times. The chain recombines TRBV19 with TRBJ1-1, with D unclear. V dropped 5 bases and J dropped 6 bases, with 16 bases sitting between them. Germline V lookup: CDR1 LNHDA, CDR2 SQIVND (reference sequence). The CDR3 contains 14 residues. The CDR3 protein is CASSPWTVRAEAFF. The CDR3 DNA is TGTGCCAGTAGTCCCTGGACGGTGAGGGCTGAAGCTTTCTTT. Filled out from reference TRBV19 and TRBJ1-1, the complete variable domain reads DGGITQSPKYLFRKEGQNVTLSCEQNLNHDAMYWYRQDPGQGLRLIYYSQIVNDFQKGDIAEGYSVSREKKESFPLTVTSAQKNPTAFYLCASSPWTVRAEAFFGQGTRLTVV.

This CDR3 is CASSSGGEQETQYF. DNA of the CDR3: TGTGCCAGCAGTTCAGGGGGCGAACAAGAGACCCAGTACTTC. The V gene is TRBV6-2 or TRBV6-3, the J gene TRBJ2-5; 8 positions agree with TRBD1. CDR1 MNHEY and CDR2 SVGEGT come from the germline V gene. Losses at the gene ends were 4 bases for V and 2 bases for J; bases not matched to a gene: 3. This CDR3 comprises 14 residues.

There are many counts of this clonotype. The chain employs TRBV6-5 and TRBJ2-4; the D gene could be TRBD1 or TRBD2 (5 bases each). V was cut by 0 bases and J by 4 bases, with 10 bases left in between. Per germline, CDR1 MNHEY and CDR2 SVGAGI. This CDR3 region has 15 residues. The CDR3 DNA sequence: TGTGCCAGCAGTTACTCGGGTGGGGGAAAAAACATTCAGTACTTC. Protein sequence: CASSYSGGGKNIQYF.

This clonotype was counted many times. V and J are TRBV29-1 and TRBJ2-7; 8 bases fit TRBD1. The V segment lost 7 bases and the J segment 3 bases; nucleotides outside the gene matches: 8. The CDR3 spans 13 residues. CDR1 and CDR2 from the germline V gene are SQVTM and ANQGSEA. The CDR3 reads CSAGAGGNYEQYF. CDR3 coding DNA: TGCAGCGCTGGGGCAGGGGGCAACTACGAGCAGTACTTC.